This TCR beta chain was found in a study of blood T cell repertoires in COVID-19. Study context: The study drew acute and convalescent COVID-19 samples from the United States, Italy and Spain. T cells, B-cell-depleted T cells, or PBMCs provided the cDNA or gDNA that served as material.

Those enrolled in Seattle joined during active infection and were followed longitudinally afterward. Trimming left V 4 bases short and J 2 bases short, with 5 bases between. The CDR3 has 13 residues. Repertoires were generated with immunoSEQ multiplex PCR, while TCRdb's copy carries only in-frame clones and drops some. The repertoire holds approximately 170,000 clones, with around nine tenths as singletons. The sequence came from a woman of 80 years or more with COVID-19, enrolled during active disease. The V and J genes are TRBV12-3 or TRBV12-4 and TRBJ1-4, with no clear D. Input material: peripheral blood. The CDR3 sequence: CASSSLTNEKLFF. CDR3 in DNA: TGTGCCAGCAGTTCACTGACTAATGAAAAACTGTTTTTT.